This T cell receptor beta chain was identified during a study of T cells after yellow fever vaccination. This clonotype was counted ten times or more. The authors made TCR cDNA by 5'RACE template switching, adding a universal primer site and UMIs. TCRdb ran MiXCR on the 5' RACE reads and lists one entry per CDR3 protein. Here the sample spans around 310,000 distinct CDR3 sequences, around 3.9% being singletons. The CDR3 spans 16 residues. The germline gives CDR1 SEHNR, CDR2 FQNEAQ (reference sequence). V shed 4 bases and J 3 bases; nucleotides not matched to a gene: 12. The specimen comprised PBMCs, sampled on the day of the yellow fever booster vaccination. The chain recombines TRBV7-9 with TRBJ2-7; 7 bases map to TRBD1. The TCR comes from a man aged 18 to 35 who received the YFV17D yellow fever vaccine. In nucleotides, the CDR3 is TGTGCCAGCAGCTCACTCCTTGGACAGGTGTACTACGAGCAGTACTTC. Protein sequence: CASSSLLGQVYYEQYF.